This T cell receptor beta chain is drawn from a study of T-cell memory formation after mild COVID-19. Findings and limits, study-wide: Contracting CD4+ clones were located mainly in CM and EM, and CD8+ clones in EMRA.

Germline lookup yields CDR1 SEHNR and CDR2 FQNEAQ (reference sequence). The V gene end was trimmed by 7 bases and the J gene end by 8 bases; junction bases not matched to a gene: 11. This CDR3 region has 14 residues. Using constant-segment primers, 5'RACE produced TCR alpha and TCR beta cDNA libraries carrying sample barcodes and UMIs. Each CDR3 protein gets one entry after TCRdb re-called the 5' RACE reads with MiXCR. The sample has tens of thousands of distinct CDR3 sequences, approximately 14% seen once; the top ten hold about a third. This clonotype was recorded many times. Its target is unknown. This sequence was found in an adult woman who had mild COVID-19 (a few samples of this study predate the infection). Cell type and time point are not known. This chain connects TRBV7-9 to TRBJ2-1; 7 positions agree with TRBD1. Sequenced input: PBMCs or a T cell subset sorted from them (not recorded which). The CDR3 DNA reads TGTGCCAGCACCCTCGTGACAGGGATCGATGAGCAGTTCTTC. It codes for CASTLVTGIDEQFF.